The sequence of this T cell receptor beta chain was determined in a study of T cells in localized non-small cell lung cancer. Overall study results and limits: Higher blood T cell density tracked longer overall survival. Among the tissues sampled, uninvolved adjacent lung had the highest T cell clonality, above tumor.

Only in-frame clones appear in the TCRdb table, and some are missing; sequencing was by immunoSEQ multiplex PCR. The data hold 25,000 to 35,000 clones, with about nine tenths observed a single time. With regard to this clone: Its antigen is still unknown.

Germline V gene sequence: CDR1 SEHNR, CDR2 FQNEAQ (reference sequence). The CDR3 runs to 16 residues. The trim removed 8 bases at V and 2 bases at J, leaving 8 bases unmatched. Sequencing used peripheral blood mononuclear cells, obtained before any cancer treatment. The TCR comes from a woman aged 40-69 years with stage III lung adenocarcinoma. V is TRBV7-9 and J is TRBJ2-7, with 14 bases fitting TRBD2. In nucleotides, the CDR3 is TGTGCCAGCTCCCCCTGGGGACTAGCGGGAGCCTACGAGCAGTACTTC. Protein product: CASSPWGLAGAYEQYF.